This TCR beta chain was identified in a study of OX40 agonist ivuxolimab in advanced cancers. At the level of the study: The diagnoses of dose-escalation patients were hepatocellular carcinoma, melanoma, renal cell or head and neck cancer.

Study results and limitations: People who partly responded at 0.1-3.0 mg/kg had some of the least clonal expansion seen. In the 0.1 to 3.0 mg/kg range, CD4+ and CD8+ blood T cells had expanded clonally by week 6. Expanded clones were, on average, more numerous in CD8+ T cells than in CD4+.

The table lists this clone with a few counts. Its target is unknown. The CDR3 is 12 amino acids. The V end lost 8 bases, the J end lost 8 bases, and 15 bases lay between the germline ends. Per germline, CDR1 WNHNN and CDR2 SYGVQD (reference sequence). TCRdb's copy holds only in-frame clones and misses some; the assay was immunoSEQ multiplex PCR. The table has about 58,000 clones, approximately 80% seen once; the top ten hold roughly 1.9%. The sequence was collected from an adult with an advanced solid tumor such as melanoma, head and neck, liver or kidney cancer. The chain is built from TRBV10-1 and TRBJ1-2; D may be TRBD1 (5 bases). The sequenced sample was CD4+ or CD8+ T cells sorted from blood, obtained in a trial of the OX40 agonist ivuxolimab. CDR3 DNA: TGCGCCAGCCTCACTGACAGTTACGGCTACACCTTC. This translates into CASLTDSYGYTF.